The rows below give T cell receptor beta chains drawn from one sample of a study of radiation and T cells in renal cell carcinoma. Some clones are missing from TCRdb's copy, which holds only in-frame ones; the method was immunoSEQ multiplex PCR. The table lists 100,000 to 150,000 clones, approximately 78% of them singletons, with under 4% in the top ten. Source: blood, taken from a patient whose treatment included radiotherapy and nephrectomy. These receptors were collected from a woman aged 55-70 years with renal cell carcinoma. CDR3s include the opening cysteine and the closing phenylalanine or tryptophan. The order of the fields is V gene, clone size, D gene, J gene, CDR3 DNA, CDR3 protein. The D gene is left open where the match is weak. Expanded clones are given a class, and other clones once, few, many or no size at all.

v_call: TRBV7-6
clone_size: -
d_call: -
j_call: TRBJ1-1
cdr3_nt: TGTGCCAGCAGCTTAGAGGTGGGCCTGAACACTGAAGCTTTCTTT
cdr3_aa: CASSLEVGLNTEAFF

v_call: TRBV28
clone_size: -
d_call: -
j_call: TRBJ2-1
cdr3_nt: TGTGCCAGCAGTTTCTCCTGGGGCAGTGGCAATGAGCAGTTCTTC
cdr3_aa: CASSFSWGSGNEQFF

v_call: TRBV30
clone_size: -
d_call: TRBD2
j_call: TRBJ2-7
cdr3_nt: TGTGCCTGGAGTGTACTTACTAGCGGGACCTACGAGCAGTACTTC
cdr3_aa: CAWSVLTSGTYEQYF

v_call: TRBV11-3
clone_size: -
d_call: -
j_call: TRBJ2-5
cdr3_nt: TGTGCCAGCAGCGCACAGCCCTCAGCAGAGACCCAGTACTTC
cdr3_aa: CASSAQPSAETQYF

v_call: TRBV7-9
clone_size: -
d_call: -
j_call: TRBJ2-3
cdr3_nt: TGTGCCAGCAGCCCACAGATAGGGTTCTTGAGGACAGATACGCAGTATTTT
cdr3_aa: CASSPQIGFLRTDTQYF

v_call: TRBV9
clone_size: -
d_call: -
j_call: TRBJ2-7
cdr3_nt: TGTGCCAGCAGCGTAGGAGGTAGCCCCACGCTCGAGCAGTACTTC
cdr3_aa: CASSVGGSPTLEQYF

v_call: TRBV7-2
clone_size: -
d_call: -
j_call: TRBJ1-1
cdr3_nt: TGTGCCAGCAGCTTAGGGGGCCTAGGACGGGCTTTCTTT
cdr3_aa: CASSLGGLGRAFF

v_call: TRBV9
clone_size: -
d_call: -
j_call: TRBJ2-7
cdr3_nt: TGTGCCAGCAGCCCCCAGACAGGCTACGTTGAGCAGTACTTC
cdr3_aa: CASSPQTGYVEQYF

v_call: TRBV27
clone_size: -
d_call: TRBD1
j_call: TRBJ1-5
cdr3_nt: TGTGCCAGCAGTGTACAGGGGGCTCATCAGCCCCAGCATTTT
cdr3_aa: CASSVQGAHQPQHF

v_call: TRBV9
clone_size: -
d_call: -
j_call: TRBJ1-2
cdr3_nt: TGTGCCAGCAGCGCCCCCACAGGGCTCGGCTACACCTTC
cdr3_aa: CASSAPTGLGYTF

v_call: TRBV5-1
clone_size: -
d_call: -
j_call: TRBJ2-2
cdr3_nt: TGCGCCAGCAGCGGGGGAGCAGCGAACACCGGGGAGCTGTTTTTT
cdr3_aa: CASSGGAANTGELFF

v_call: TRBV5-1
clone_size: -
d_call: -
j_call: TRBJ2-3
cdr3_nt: TGCGCCAGCAGGGGGCAGGGGCTCGATACGCAGTATTTT
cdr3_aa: CASRGQGLDTQYF

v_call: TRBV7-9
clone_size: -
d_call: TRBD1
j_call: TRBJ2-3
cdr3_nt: TGTGCCAGCAGCGGCCGGGACAGGATCACAGATACGCAGTATTTT
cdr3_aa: CASSGRDRITDTQYF

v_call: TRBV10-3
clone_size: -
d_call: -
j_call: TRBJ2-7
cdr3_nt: TGTGCCATCAGTCCTGTCGGTTACGAGCAGTACTTC
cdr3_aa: CAISPVGYEQYF

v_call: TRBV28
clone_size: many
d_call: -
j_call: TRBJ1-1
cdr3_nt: TGTGCCAGCAGTTTTTCGGCAGGCGGGAGAAACACTGAAGCTTTCTTT
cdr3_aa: CASSFSAGGRNTEAFF